Presented here are 18 T cell receptor beta chains from one specimen sequenced in a study of CD8 T cells in ankylosing spondylitis. One entry per CDR3 protein, called by TCRdb with MiXCR from the 5' RACE reads. The table includes 250,000 or so distinct CDR3 sequences, 10% detected once. The sample comprised blood, either unsorted or a sorted T cell fraction (not recorded which). These receptors all stem from a male donor with ankylosing spondylitis or in good health (not recorded which).

The sample holds many counts of this clonotype. V usage is TRBV6-5 and J usage is TRBJ2-6, with D uncertain. Germline-derived CDR1 and CDR2 are MNHEY and SVGAGI. Trimming stripped 2 bases from V and 2 bases from J, with 10 bases between. CDR3 size: 16 residues. The CDR3 sequence: CASSYVGSAGANVLTF. CDR3 sequence (DNA): TGTGCCAGCAGTTACGTGGGGTCCGCTGGGGCCAACGTCCTGACTTTC.

This clonotype was detected many times. This rearrangement joins TRBV6-2 or TRBV6-3 to TRBJ2-1, with no clear D. This CDR3 contains 13 residues. Germline loops: CDR1 MNHEY, CDR2 SVGEGT. V lost 2 bases and J 8 bases, leaving 10 bases between the germline ends. CDR3 in amino acids: CASSYSTRDEQFF. In DNA form, the CDR3 reads TGTGCCAGCAGTTACAGTACACGGGATGAGCAGTTCTTC.

The chain links TRBV5-1 to TRBJ2-3; 7 bases agree with TRBD2. Germline V lookup: CDR1 SGHRS, CDR2 YFSETQ. Trimming cost V 7 bases and J 2 bases; bases outside gene matches: 10. The CDR3 contains 15 residues. This CDR3 reads CASSSLGGDTDTQYF. The CDR3 region has the DNA TGCGCCAGCTCCTCTCTTGGGGGGGACACAGATACGCAGTATTTT.

In its sample, this clonotype was seen a few times. The CDR3 loop is CASSSWGERYNEQFF. CDR3 nucleotides: TGTGCCAGCAGCTCGTGGGGGGAGAGGTACAATGAGCAGTTCTTC. The chain couples TRBV7-2 to TRBJ2-1; TRBD2 might be the D (6 bases). Germline CDR1 is SGHTA and CDR2 is FQGNSA. V gave up 4 bases and J gave up 4 bases, with 14 bases separating them. The CDR3 covers 15 residues.

This clonotype was seen repeatedly, ten times or more. This sequence joins TRBV6-1 and TRBJ2-1; 12 bases map to TRBD2. CDR3 length equals 17 residues. The trim removed 6 bases at V and 7 bases at J, leaving 13 bases unmatched. CDR1 and CDR2 from the germline V gene are MNHNS and SASEGT. CDR3 in amino acids: CASSPGLAGPVRNEQFF. The CDR3, as DNA: TGTGCCAGCAGCCCCGGACTAGCGGGGCCGGTGAGGAATGAGCAGTTCTTC.

This clonotype was seen at least ten times. This chain links TRBV20-1 with TRBJ2-5, with a possible D match to TRBD1 (6 bases). Germline values: CDR1 DFQATT, CDR2 SNEGSKA (reference sequence). The CDR3 has 14 residues. The ends were cut back, 1 base at V and 3 bases at J, with 12 bases in the middle. CDR3 nucleotide sequence: TGCAGTGCTAGAGGAGGGGGAAACGAAGAGACCCAGTACTTC. As protein: CSARGGGNEETQYF.

This clonotype came up many times. The J gene is TRBJ2-5, the V gene TRBV12-3 or TRBV12-4; TRBD2 aligns across 11 bases. V shed 5 bases, J shed 3 bases, and the junction held 8 bases outside the gene matches. CDR3 length equals 16 residues. The CDR3 sequence is CASSPRTSGPEETQYF. CDR3 DNA sequence: TGTGCCAGCAGTCCAAGGACTAGCGGGCCTGAAGAGACCCAGTACTTC.

This clonotype came up a few times. V is TRBV7-2 and J is TRBJ2-3, with 9 nucleotides matching TRBD2. CDR3 length: 15 amino acids. CDR1 is SGHTA and CDR2 is FQGNSA in the germline V gene. V shed 5 bases, J shed 11 bases, and the junction held 14 bases outside the gene matches. The CDR3 here is CASSPRASGNRGQYF. CDR3 nucleotide sequence: TGTGCCAGCAGCCCGCGGGCTAGCGGGAACCGGGGGCAGTATTTT.

This clonotype was detected only a few times. The chain recombines TRBV7-2 with TRBJ2-2, with D unclear. Germline assignment: CDR1 SGHTA and CDR2 FQGNSA. This CDR3 region has 14 residues. The germline V and J ends were trimmed by 2 bases and 6 bases, with 10 bases remaining between them. The CDR3 DNA reads TGTGCCAGCAGCTTACCGAGAAGGGCCGGGGAGCTGTTTTTT. Translated, it gives CASSLPRRAGELFF.

This clonotype appeared many times. The chain carries TRBV27 and TRBJ2-6; 7 bases line up with TRBD1. V shed 3 bases, J shed 3 bases, and the junction held 5 bases outside the gene matches. The CDR3 totals 16 residues. Looked up from germline, CDR1 is MNHEY and CDR2 is SMNVEV (reference sequence). The CDR3 DNA reads as TGTGCCAGCAGTTTGATAGGGGGCTTTGGGGCCAACGTCCTGACTTTC. Its translation is CASSLIGGFGANVLTF.

This clonotype was observed many times. The chain carries TRBV2 and TRBJ2-5; TRBD2 aligns across 13 bases. The CDR3 extends over 16 amino acids. V was pared by 6 bases and J by 4 bases, with 8 bases of the junction left unmatched. Germline V gene data show CDR1 as SNHLY and CDR2 as FYNNEI. The CDR3 DNA follows: TGTGCCAGCAGGAAAACTAGCGGGGGGGCCCGAGAGACCCAGTACTTC. Its protein is CASRKTSGGARETQYF. Based on the CDR3 plus reference TRBV2 and TRBJ2-5, the full variable domain is EPEVTQTPSHQVTQMGQEVILRCVPISNHLYFYWYRQILGQKVEFLVSFYNNEISEKSEIFDDQFSVERPDGSNFTLKIRSTKLEDSAMYFCASRKTSGGARETQYFGPGTRLLVL.

The chain couples TRBV25-1 to TRBJ1-6; 7 nucleotides line up with TRBD1. This CDR3 region has 15 residues. Germline values: CDR1 MGHDK, CDR2 SYGVNS. The V and J ends lost 8 bases and 0 bases, in that order; junction bases with no gene match: 4. The CDR3 is CASGGQSSYNSPLHF. In DNA form, the CDR3 reads TGTGCCAGCGGGGGACAGAGCTCCTATAATTCACCCCTCCACTTT.

There are many counts of this clonotype. V usage is TRBV12-3 or TRBV12-4 and J usage is TRBJ2-2; perhaps TRBD1 as D (5 bases). The CDR3 sequence is 16 residues long. Trimming took off 7 bases at V and 1 base at J, with 16 bases between the two ends. In DNA, the CDR3 is TGTGCCAGCAACCACCAGGGTTTTGTGAACACCGGGGAGCTGTTTTTT. Encoded protein: CASNHQGFVNTGELFF.

Turning to this clonotype: A single base separates this from a much larger clone, so it may be a read error. The rearrangement joins TRBV5-1 to TRBJ2-5; the D gene is possibly TRBD1 (5 bases). CDR1 is SGHRS, CDR2 YFSETQ, per germline. Trimming removed 3 bases from V and 3 bases from J, with 12 bases in between. There are 14 residues in the CDR3. CDR3 residues: CASSSNAGKETQYF. Here the CDR3 DNA reads TGCGCCAGCAGCTCGAATGCAGGGAAAGAGACCCAGTACTTC.

On this clonotype itself: Possible read error: a much larger clone is one base away. This chain connects TRBV12-3 or TRBV12-4 to TRBJ1-3, with D tentatively TRBD1 (6 bases). V lost 4 bases and J lost 12, with 16 bases in between. CDR3 size: 13 residues. DNA of the CDR3: TGTGCCAGCAGTTCGGACAGTCAAGGCATCATATATTTT. This translates into CASSSDSQGIIYF.

In the case of this clonotype: A clone one base away is much larger, so this may be a read error. The V call is TRBV7-2, the J call TRBJ2-1; 8 bases align to TRBD2. The CDR3 has 15 amino acids. Per germline, CDR1 SGHTA and CDR2 FQGNSA. The CDR3 sequence is CASSLASGVYNEQLF. The CDR3 coding sequence is TGTGCCAGCAGCTTAGCTAGCGGGGTTTACAATGAGCAGTTATTC.

This clonotype was counted at least ten times. The chain has TRBV12-3 or TRBV12-4 and TRBJ1-1; no reliable D call. The CDR3 extends over 14 amino acids. With 5 bases removed from V and 4 bases from J, the gap between germline ends came to 14 bases. CDR3 amino acids: CASSLTVGSTEAFF. The CDR3, as DNA: TGTGCCAGCAGTCTTACGGTGGGGAGCACTGAAGCTTTCTTT.

The DNA of the CDR3 is TGTGCCAGCAGTGAAGGGGGCGGAGGGTTTTCCTATGGCTACACCTTC. Amino acid sequence: CASSEGGGGFSYGYTF. The chain joins TRBV6-1 to TRBJ1-2; possibly TRBD1 for D (5 bases). V lost 1 base to trimming and J lost 4 bases, with 16 bases between them. CDR1 is MNHNS and CDR2 is SASEGT in the germline V gene. The CDR3 consists of 16 residues.